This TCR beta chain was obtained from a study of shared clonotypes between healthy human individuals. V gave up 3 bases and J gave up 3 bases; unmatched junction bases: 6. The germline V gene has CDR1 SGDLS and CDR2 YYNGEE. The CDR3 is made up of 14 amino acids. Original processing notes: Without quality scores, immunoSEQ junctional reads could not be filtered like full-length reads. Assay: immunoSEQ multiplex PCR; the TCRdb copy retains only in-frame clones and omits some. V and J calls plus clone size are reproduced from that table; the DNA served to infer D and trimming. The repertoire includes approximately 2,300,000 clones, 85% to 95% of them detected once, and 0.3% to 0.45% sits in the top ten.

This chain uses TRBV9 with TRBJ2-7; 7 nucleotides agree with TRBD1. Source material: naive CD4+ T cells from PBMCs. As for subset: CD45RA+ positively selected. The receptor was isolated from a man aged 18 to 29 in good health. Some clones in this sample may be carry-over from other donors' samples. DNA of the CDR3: TGTGCCAGCAGCGCGACAGGGACGGTCTACGAGCAGTACTTC. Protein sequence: CASSATGTVYEQYF.